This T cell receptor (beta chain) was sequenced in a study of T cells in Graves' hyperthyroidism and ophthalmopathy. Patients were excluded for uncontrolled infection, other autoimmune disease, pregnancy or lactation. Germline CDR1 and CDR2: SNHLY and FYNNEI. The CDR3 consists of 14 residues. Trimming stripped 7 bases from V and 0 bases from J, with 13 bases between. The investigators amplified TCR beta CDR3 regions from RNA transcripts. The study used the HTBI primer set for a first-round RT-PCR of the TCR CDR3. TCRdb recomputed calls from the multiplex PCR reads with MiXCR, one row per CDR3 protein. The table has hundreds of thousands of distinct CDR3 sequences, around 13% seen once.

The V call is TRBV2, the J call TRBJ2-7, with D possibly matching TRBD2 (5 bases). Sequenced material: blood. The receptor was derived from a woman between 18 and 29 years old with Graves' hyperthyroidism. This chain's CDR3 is CASKGDEASYEQYF. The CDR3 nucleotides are TGTGCCAGCAAGGGAGATGAAGCCTCCTACGAGCAGTACTTC.